The sequence of this T cell receptor (beta chain) was determined in a study of cytomegalovirus exposure and HLA in healthy donors. In germline, CDR1 is MNHEY, CDR2 SMNVEV (reference sequence). The V and J ends lost 5 bases and 4 bases respectively, with 12 bases between them. The CDR3 loop spans 14 amino acids. Use of 60 Vbeta and 13 Jbeta primers characterized the PCR. The data were produced by immunoSEQ multiplex PCR, yet TCRdb's version contains in-frame clones alone and is incomplete. This table holds some 180,000 clones, 70% to 75% found once. The rearrangement joins TRBV27 to TRBJ1-5; possible D gene TRBD1, 6 bases. This sequence was found in a male donor in good health and CMV-seronegative. Sequencing was carried out using PBMCs. The CDR3 loop reads CASSRTVENQPQHF. The CDR3 DNA follows: TGTGCCAGCAGTCGGACAGTTGAGAATCAGCCCCAGCATTTT.